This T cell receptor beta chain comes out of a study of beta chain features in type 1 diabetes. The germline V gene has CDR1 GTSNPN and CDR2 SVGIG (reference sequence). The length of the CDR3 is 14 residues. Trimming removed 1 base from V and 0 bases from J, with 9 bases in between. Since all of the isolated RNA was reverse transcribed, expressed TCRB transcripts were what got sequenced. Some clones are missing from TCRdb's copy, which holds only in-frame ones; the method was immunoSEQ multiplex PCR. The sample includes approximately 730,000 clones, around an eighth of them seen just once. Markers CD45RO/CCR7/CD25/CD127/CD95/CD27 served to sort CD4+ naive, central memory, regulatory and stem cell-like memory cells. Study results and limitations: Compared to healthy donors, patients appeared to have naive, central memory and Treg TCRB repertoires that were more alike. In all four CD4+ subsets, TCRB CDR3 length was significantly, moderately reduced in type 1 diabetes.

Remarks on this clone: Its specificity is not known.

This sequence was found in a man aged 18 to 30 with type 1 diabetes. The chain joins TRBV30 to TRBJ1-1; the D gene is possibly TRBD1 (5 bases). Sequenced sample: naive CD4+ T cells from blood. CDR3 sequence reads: CAWSGAGLNTEAFF. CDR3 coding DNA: TGTGCCTGGAGTGGGGCAGGGCTGAACACTGAAGCTTTCTTT.